These T cell receptor beta chains were read from a single sample in a study of vaccination and CD4 T cells after COVID-19. Their antigens remain unidentified. TCRdb passed the PCR reads through MiXCR, listing each CDR3 protein once. The sample yields approximately 4,400 distinct CDR3 sequences, approximately 40% seen once. The specimen sequenced was CD4+ T cells from blood, cultured in vitro. The receptor source for this set is a human donor who had recovered from COVID-19. The CDR3 runs from the conserved cysteine through the conserved F or W. The D gene is left open where the match is weak. Part of the rows lack a size; the others show once, few, many or a class for expanded clones.

TRBV20-1	.	.	TRBJ2-1	CSARDISYGYNEQFF	TGCAGTGCTAGAGATATCTCGTACGGGTACAATGAGCAGTTCTTC
TRBV7-2	few	.	TRBJ2-5	CASSLGVAGRGEETQYF	TGTGCCAGCAGCTTAGGTGTTGCGGGAAGGGGCGAAGAGACCCAGTACTTC
TRBV30	.	.	TRBJ1-1	CAWSAFRAAEAFF	TGTGCCTGGAGTGCCTTCAGGGCAGCTGAAGCTTTCTTT
TRBV7-8	.	.	TRBJ1-1	CASRSMTLNTEAFF	TGTGCCAGCAGAAGTATGACGCTGAACACTGAAGCTTTCTTT
TRBV7-8	.	.	TRBJ2-5	CASSPTRFRGQETQYF	TGTGCCAGCAGCCCTACGCGATTCCGGGGTCAAGAGACCCAGTACTTC
TRBV7-2	.	.	TRBJ1-1	CASSLDEDIEAFF	TGTGCCAGCAGCTTAGACGAGGATATTGAAGCTTTCTTT
TRBV20-1	.	TRBD2	TRBJ2-1	CSAPTTSGRVGSYNEQFF	TGCAGTGCCCCAACGACTAGCGGGAGGGTTGGTTCCTACAATGAGCAGTTCTTC
TRBV7-2	few	.	TRBJ2-7	CASSRDFHLGEQYF	TGTGCCAGCAGCCGGGACTTCCACCTGGGCGAGCAGTACTTC
TRBV7-2	.	.	TRBJ1-1	CASSSQGIYTEAFF	TGTGCCAGCAGCTCCCAGGGAATATACACTGAAGCTTTCTTT
TRBV6-1	medium-sized	.	TRBJ1-1	CASSSRRLSEAFF	TGTGCCAGCAGCTCCCGCAGGCTCTCTGAAGCTTTCTTT
TRBV6-1	.	.	TRBJ1-5	CASKNSNQPQHF	TGTGCCAGCAAGAATAGCAATCAGCCCCAGCATTTT
TRBV6-5	.	TRBD1	TRBJ1-1	CASSYSAGQGLGGETEAFF	TGTGCCAGCAGTTACTCCGCGGGACAGGGTTTAGGGGGTGAGACTGAAGCTTTCTTT
TRBV20-1	.	.	TRBJ1-2	CSARADYGYTF	TGCAGTGCTAGAGCTGACTATGGCTACACCTTC
TRBV11-1	.	TRBD2	TRBJ2-2	CASSRTSGPTGELFF	TGTGCCAGCAGCCGGACTAGCGGACCCACCGGGGAGCTGTTTTTT
TRBV6-1	few	TRBD1	TRBJ1-5	CASKVRDSQPQHF	TGTGCCAGCAAGGTGAGGGACAGCCAGCCCCAGCATTTT
TRBV14	.	.	TRBJ1-2	CASSQGTHYGYTF	TGTGCCAGCAGCCAAGGCACCCACTATGGCTACACCTTC
TRBV11-2	once	.	TRBJ2-1	CASSLGGAYNEQFF	TGTGCCAGCAGCTTAGGAGGGGCATACAATGAGCAGTTCTTC
TRBV15	.	.	TRBJ2-1	CATSYTSSDEQFF	TGTGCCACCAGTTACACTAGCTCCGATGAGCAGTTCTTC
TRBV7-9	.	.	TRBJ2-5	CASSLGSETQYF	TGTGCCAGCAGCTTAGGGTCCGAGACCCAGTACTTC
TRBV27	few	TRBD2	TRBJ2-2	CASSRPLAGADGELFF	TGTGCCAGCAGCCGACCACTAGCGGGGGCCGACGGGGAGCTGTTTTTT